This T cell receptor (beta chain) was observed in a study of CD8+CD57+ T cells in acquired aplastic anemia. Before being chosen for sequencing, patients had shown CD8+CD57+ cell expansion by flow cytometry. The patients, all of them, had severe acquired aplastic anemia. No therapy had been given to the patients at the time of blood sampling. Trimming removed 5 bases at V and 10 bases at J, with 24 bases between. The CDR3 is 16 residues long. Germline V gene sequence: CDR1 DFQATT, CDR2 SNEGSKA (reference sequence). The use of genomic DNA as template underpinned the TCR beta VDJ and CDR3 profiling. TCRdb re-called the reads with MiXCR, one entry per CDR3 protein. The sample records some 180,000 distinct CDR3 sequences, 48% being singletons.

Sequenced: sorted CD4+, CD8+, or CD8+CD57+ T cells (not recorded which) from PBMCs. The V and J genes are TRBV20-1 and TRBJ1-6, with D unclear. The TCR was taken from a human donor with aplastic anemia. This CDR3 is CSALHRTAVYRSPLHF. CDR3 DNA: TGCAGTGCTCTTCACCGGACCGCAGTTTATCGGTCACCCCTCCACTTT.